Below, 26 T cell receptor beta chains from the same sample are listed, as sequenced in a study of blood T cell repertoires in COVID-19. Sequencing was performed with immunoSEQ multiplex PCR; in TCRdb, only in-frame clones are kept and a portion is missing. The table lists under 200,000 clones, more than 75% of them singletons. The sample comprised PBMCs or T cells enriched from blood (not recorded which). The receptors stem from a woman aged 50 to 65 who had recovered from COVID-19.

This chain connects TRBV30 to TRBJ1-1; D is ambiguous. This CDR3 has 11 amino acids. Germline V gene sequence: CDR1 GTSNPN, CDR2 SVGIG (reference sequence). V lost 1 base and J 7 bases, leaving 7 bases between the germline ends. CDR3 amino acids: CAWSGTGEAFF. In DNA, the CDR3 is TGTGCCTGGAGTGGGACTGGTGAAGCTTTCTTT.

The V call is TRBV11-3, the J call TRBJ2-7; tentative D call: TRBD1 (5 bases). The germline gives CDR1 SGHNT, CDR2 YENEEA. The CDR3 is made up of 18 amino acids. The V end lost 0 bases, the J end lost 0 bases, and 18 bases lay between the germline ends. This CDR3 is CASSLDQWGQPYSYEQYF. Here the CDR3 DNA reads TGTGCCAGCAGCTTAGATCAATGGGGCCAGCCTTACTCCTACGAGCAGTACTTC.

The chain employs TRBV28 and TRBJ2-1, with TRBD2 matching 11 bases. The ends lost 3 bases at V and 4 bases at J; junction bases unmatched: 23. This CDR3 region has 22 residues. CDR1 is MDHEN, CDR2 SYDVKM, per germline. CDR3: CASSFLVGQGAGTSGLYNEQFF. For the CDR3, the DNA is TGTGCCAGCAGTTTTTTGGTAGGTCAGGGAGCCGGGACTAGCGGACTTTACAATGAGCAGTTCTTC.

The chain employs TRBV7-9 and TRBJ2-3; perhaps TRBD2 as D (6 bases). The V end lost 3 bases, the J end lost 4 bases, and 14 bases lay between the germline ends. The CDR3 spans 15 residues. From germline, CDR1 is SEHNR and CDR2 FQNEAQ (reference sequence). The CDR3 protein is CASSFFTGASDTQYF. The CDR3 DNA reads as TGTGCCAGCAGCTTTTTCACGGGAGCATCAGATACGCAGTATTTT.

The V and J genes are TRBV7-8 and TRBJ1-3; D is possibly TRBD1 (6 bases). The ends were cut back, 1 base at V and 3 bases at J, with 16 bases in the middle. Germline assignment: CDR1 SGHVS and CDR2 FQNEAQ. This CDR3 has 17 residues. The CDR3: CASSLVRGGGSGNTIYF. CDR3 DNA: TGTGCCAGCAGCTTAGTTCGCGGGGGCGGGAGTGGAAACACCATATATTTT.

The rearrangement uses TRBV14 and TRBJ2-2, with 10 bases aligning to TRBD2. The CDR3 contains 17 residues. Losses at the gene ends were 4 bases for V and 3 bases for J; bases not matched to a gene: 8. The germline V gene has CDR1 SGHDN and CDR2 FVKESK. The CDR3 sequence is CASSRRLLAGDTGELFF. The CDR3 DNA sequence: TGTGCCAGCAGCCGAAGACTGCTAGCGGGGGACACCGGGGAGCTGTTTTTT.

V usage is TRBV19 and J usage is TRBJ2-5, with 12 bases that match TRBD2. The CDR3 loop spans 15 amino acids. Trimming at V came to 5 bases and at J to 5 bases, leaving 6 bases not matched to a gene. Germline V gene data show CDR1 as LNHDA and CDR2 as SQIVND (reference sequence). CDR3 DNA: TGTGCCAGTAGTTCTAGCGGGGGGGAATGGGAGACCCAGTACTTC. This translates into CASSSSGGEWETQYF.

This clone has just one count. The CDR3 DNA reads as TGTGCCAGCAGCTTAGTTCGATCGGCAGGGGGCGGGTACGAGCAGTACTTC. This encodes CASSLVRSAGGGYEQYF. The chain combines TRBV11-2 with TRBJ2-7; 8 bases align to TRBD1. Germline V gene data show CDR1 as SGHAT and CDR2 as FQNNGV. CDR3 size: 17 residues. After removal of 1 base from V and 4 bases from J, the junction contained 12 bases not matched to a gene.

Only one count was recorded for this clone. This chain connects TRBV9 to TRBJ2-2, with D tentatively TRBD2 (6 bases). CDR3 size: 19 residues. Germline loops: CDR1 SGDLS, CDR2 YYNGEE. V was pared by 3 bases and J by 2 bases, with 23 bases between. The CDR3 loop is CASSAWRTSTRTNTGELFF. CDR3 nucleotide sequence: TGTGCCAGCAGCGCTTGGCGTACTAGCACTAGAACAAACACCGGGGAGCTGTTTTTT.

The V call is TRBV4-2, the J call TRBJ2-5; possibly TRBD2 for D (5 bases). The CDR3 runs 14 residues. Trimming took 0 bases from V and 5 from J, leaving 10 bases between them. Germline V gene data show CDR1 as LGHNA and CDR2 as YNFKEQ. The CDR3 sequence: CASSQEEVRETQYF. The CDR3 nucleotides read TGTGCCAGCAGCCAAGAGGAGGTTCGGGAGACCCAGTACTTC.

This chain uses TRBV4-2 with TRBJ1-6; 7 bases agree with TRBD1. Germline V gene data show CDR1 as LGHNA and CDR2 as YNFKEQ. The CDR3 contains 14 residues. The trim removed 4 bases at V and 5 bases at J, leaving 2 bases unmatched. The CDR3 reads CASSRDRDNSPLHF. In DNA, the CDR3 is TGTGCCAGCAGCCGTGACAGGGATAATTCACCCCTCCACTTT.

The chain combines TRBV25-1 with TRBJ1-3; the D is unclear. The ends were cut back, 5 bases at V and 12 bases at J, with 17 bases in the middle. The V gene's germline CDR1 is MGHDK and CDR2 SYGVNS. There are 13 residues in the CDR3. CDR3 sequence (DNA): TGTGCCAGCAGTTTCGGCCGCGACACTCACATATATTTT. It encodes CASSFGRDTHIYF.

This chain links TRBV13 with TRBJ2-1, with TRBD2 matching 15 bases. V lost 2 bases and J lost 0; bases outside the gene matches: 5. In germline, CDR1 is PRHDT, CDR2 FYEKMQ (reference sequence). CDR3 size: 19 residues. The CDR3 sequence is CASSLYGTSGRPSYNEQFF. CDR3 bases: TGTGCCAGCAGCTTATATGGGACTAGCGGGAGGCCCTCCTACAATGAGCAGTTCTTC.

Regarding this clone: A read error may account for a junction end that differs from germline. This rearrangement joins TRBV2 to TRBJ2-3; D is unclear. The CDR3 sequence is 14 residues long. Germline values: CDR1 SNHLY, CDR2 FYNNEI. The CDR3 here is CASSEMRSTDTQYF. DNA for the CDR3: TGCGCCAGCAGTGAAATGAGGAGCACAGATACGCAGTATTTT.

Points on this clone: It is unclear where the CDR3 begins or ends on the DNA, so no DNA is shown, and the CDR3 is as TCRdb lists it. This CDR3 is CASSSSFSTDTQYF. The V gene is TRBV27, the J gene TRBJ2-3; the tabulated D call, TRBD2, remains unverified against the DNA. Germline V gene data show CDR1 as MNHEY and CDR2 as SMNVEV (reference sequence). Counting both end residues, the CDR3 totals 14 amino acids.

This clone was counted a single time. The V gene is TRBV19, the J gene TRBJ1-5; 8 bases agree with TRBD1. Germline lookup yields CDR1 LNHDA and CDR2 SQIVND (reference sequence). Trimming took 6 bases from V and 5 from J; bases not matched to a gene: 6. The CDR3 contains 14 residues. Here the CDR3 DNA reads TGTGCCAGTAGAGGAGGGACAGGAGATCAGCCCCAGCATTTT. This translates into CASRGGTGDQPQHF. The full variable domain, rest sourced from reference TRBV19 and TRBJ1-5, is DGGITQSPKYLFRKEGQNVTLSCEQNLNHDAMYWYRQDPGQGLRLIYYSQIVNDFQKGDIAEGYSVSREKKESFPLTVTSAQKNPTAFYLCASRGGTGDQPQHFGDGTRLSIL.

This clone has only a few counts. The chain recombines TRBV19 with TRBJ1-5; D is undetermined. The CDR3 runs to 11 residues. The germline V gene encodes CDR1 LNHDA and CDR2 SQIVND (reference sequence). V gave up 5 bases and J gave up 5 bases, with 4 bases separating them. The CDR3 protein is CASSQDQPQHF. The CDR3 DNA reads as TGTGCCAGTAGTCAGGATCAGCCCCAGCATTTT. The full variable domain, in which reference TRBV19 and TRBJ1-5 provide the parts outside the CDR3, is DGGITQSPKYLFRKEGQNVTLSCEQNLNHDAMYWYRQDPGQGLRLIYYSQIVNDFQKGDIAEGYSVSREKKESFPLTVTSAQKNPTAFYLCASSQDQPQHFGDGTRLSIL.

This clone appeared once. Written as DNA, the CDR3 is TGTGCCAGCAGCCCACGGGGTGACAGGGGGCATGGCTACACCTTC. Its translation is CASSPRGDRGHGYTF. The chain links TRBV6-6 to TRBJ1-2, with 10 bases lining up with TRBD1. Germline CDR1 is MNHNY and CDR2 is SVGAGI (reference sequence). The CDR3 covers 15 residues. V dropped 6 bases and J dropped 6; count of bases not matched to a gene: 10.

V and J are TRBV19 and TRBJ2-5; 11 bases agree with TRBD1. This CDR3 spans 14 amino acids. From germline, CDR1 is LNHDA and CDR2 SQIVND (reference sequence). V was pared by 5 bases and J by 7 bases, with 6 bases of the junction left unmatched. Here the CDR3 DNA reads TGTGCCAGTAGTCCGGACAGGGGGCCGGGGACCCAGTACTTC. As protein: CASSPDRGPGTQYF.

This chain joins TRBV28 and TRBJ1-2, with D tentatively TRBD1 (5 bases). The CDR3 contains 16 residues. V was trimmed by 5 bases and J by 1 base, leaving 17 bases between them. CDR1 and CDR2 from the germline V gene are MDHEN and SYDVKM. The CDR3 loop reads CASSPPGDGFNYGYTF. CDR3 bases: TGTGCCAGCAGTCCGCCGGGGGACGGATTTAACTATGGCTACACCTTC.

V and J are TRBV10-1 and TRBJ2-7; 8 nucleotides align to TRBD1. There are 14 residues in the CDR3. V lost 6 bases, J lost 3 bases, and 7 bases stayed unmatched. Germline V gives CDR1 WNHNN, CDR2 SYGVQD (reference sequence). In nucleotides, the CDR3 is TGCGCCAGCAGCCCCTCGGACAGGGTCTACGAGCAGTACTTC. Translating gives CASSPSDRVYEQYF.

In this sample, this clone turned up once. The genes are TRBV11-2 and TRBJ1-6, with D possibly being TRBD1 (5 bases). Looked up from germline, CDR1 is SGHAT and CDR2 is FQNNGV. The CDR3 is 16 residues long. V was pared by 5 bases and J by 7 bases, with 18 bases between. In DNA, the CDR3 is TGTGCCAGCAGCCTAGCACCAGGGATCCAAAATTCACCCCTCCACTTT. Translation gives CASSLAPGIQNSPLHF.

The chain joins TRBV27 to TRBJ1-4, with TRBD1 matching over 7 bases. Germline V gene data show CDR1 as MNHEY and CDR2 as SMNVEV (reference sequence). J gave up 7 bases and V 6 bases, and 8 bases lay outside the gene matches. The CDR3 has 14 amino acids. CDR3 amino acids: CASRGRDSLEKLFF. CDR3 nucleotide sequence: TGTGCCAGCAGGGGCCGGGACAGCCTTGAAAAACTGTTTTTT.

The chain links TRBV3-1 (or the pseudogene TRBV3-2) to TRBJ1-4; 7 bases are a match to TRBD1. Germline CDR1 reads LGHDT; CDR2 reads YNNKEL (reference sequence). The V and J ends lost 4 bases and 6 bases, in that order; junction bases with no gene match: 5. The length of the CDR3 is 14 residues. The chain's CDR3 is CASSLLTGDEKLFF. Here the CDR3 DNA reads TGTGCCAGCAGCCTACTCACAGGGGATGAAAAACTGTTTTTT.

This clone was seen only a few times. This rearrangement joins TRBV24-1 to TRBJ2-1, with 9 bases that match TRBD2. From germline, CDR1 is KGHDR and CDR2 SFDVKD. CDR3 length equals 18 residues. The trim removed 3 bases at V and 7 bases at J, leaving 15 bases unmatched. DNA for the CDR3: TGTGCCACCAGTGATCCCATGAAGGAAAGCGGGAGGCGAAATGAGCAGTTCTTC. Its translation: CATSDPMKESGRRNEQFF.

V usage is TRBV19 and J usage is TRBJ2-7; TRBD2 agrees at 10 bases. The ends lost 5 bases at V and 1 base at J; junction bases unmatched: 5. Germline V gene sequence: CDR1 LNHDA, CDR2 SQIVND (reference sequence). CDR3 length equals 15 residues. The CDR3 DNA reads as TGTGCCAGTAGTGACCAAGCGGGAGGGTCCTACGAGCAGTACTTC. This sequence encodes CASSDQAGGSYEQYF.